This is a list of T cell receptor beta chains from one sample in a study of shared clonotypes between healthy human individuals. Sequenced by immunoSEQ multiplex PCR; TCRdb stores in-frame clones only, minus some. The sample consists of around 2.1 million clones, 95% of them appearing once. Material: naive CD4+ T cells sorted from blood. These receptors came from a man in his late teens or twenties in good health. Both conserved end residues are part of each CDR3. D genes are given only for firm matches. For some rows the clone size is stated as once, few or many, or as a class when expanded; others skip it.

V: TRBV6-4; J: TRBJ1-4; D: .; size: .; DNA: TGTGCCAGCAGCACCGTGGGGGGTGAAAAACTGTTTTTT; CDR3: CASSTVGGEKLFF
V: TRBV6-5; J: TRBJ1-1; D: .; size: .; DNA: TGTGCCAGCAGAAACGGTATGAACACTGAAGCTTTCTTT; CDR3: CASRNGMNTEAFF
V: TRBV30; J: TRBJ2-1; D: TRBD2; size: .; DNA: TGTGCCTGGAGTGTACGGGCTAGCGGGAGTCCCCGGGAGGGCCGGGCCTACAATGAGCAGTTCTTC; CDR3: CAWSVRASGSPREGRAYNEQFF
V: TRBV25-1; J: TRBJ1-6; D: TRBD1; size: .; DNA: TGTGCCAGCAGTGCTCCGGGACAGGGAGTTTCACCCCTCCACTTT; CDR3: CASSAPGQGVSPLHF
V: TRBV14; J: TRBJ2-2; D: .; size: few; DNA: TGTGCCAGCAGCCAAGACGGCGGGGAGCTGTTTTTT; CDR3: CASSQDGGELFF
V: TRBV11-3; J: TRBJ2-5; D: .; size: .; DNA: TGTGCCAGCAGTCCGACTAGAGGAGAGACCCAGTACTTC; CDR3: CASSPTRGETQYF
V: TRBV19; J: TRBJ1-6; D: .; size: few; DNA: TGTGCCAGTGGGCTGGGGCTCGGTCTCCACTTT; CDR3: CASGLGLGLHF
V: TRBV10-2; J: TRBJ2-5; D: .; size: .; DNA: TGCGCCAGCAGGCGATGGAGCACGCTAGGAGAGACCCAGTACTTC; CDR3: CASRRWSTLGETQYF
V: TRBV7-8; J: TRBJ1-5; D: .; size: .; DNA: TGTGCCAGCAGCTTAGCAGCCCAGACTAGCAATCAGCCCCAGCATTTT; CDR3: CASSLAAQTSNQPQHF
V: TRBV6-6; J: TRBJ2-3; D: .; size: .; DNA: TGTGCCAGCAGTTTACAACAGGGTCCGGGCACAGATACGCAGTATTTT; CDR3: CASSLQQGPGTDTQYF
V: TRBV6-5; J: TRBJ2-5; D: TRBD2; size: .; DNA: TGTGCCAGCAGTTACTCGAATCGCGGGAGGGAGACCCAGTACTTC; CDR3: CASSYSNRGRETQYF
V: TRBV11-2; J: TRBJ1-5; D: TRBD1; size: .; DNA: TGTGCCAGCAGCTCGGGGACAGGGAGGGGACAGCCCCAGCATTTT; CDR3: CASSSGTGRGQPQHF
V: TRBV7-9; J: TRBJ1-4; D: .; size: .; DNA: TGTGCCAGCAGCTTAGGGGGTAGAGGGGAAAATGAAAAACTGTTTTTT; CDR3: CASSLGGRGENEKLFF
V: TRBV6-5; J: TRBJ2-7; D: .; size: .; DNA: TGTGCCAGCAGTTACTCCGGAACGCGCGAGCAGTACTTC; CDR3: CASSYSGTREQYF
V: TRBV4-1; J: TRBJ2-1; D: .; size: .; DNA: TGCGCCAGCAGCCGCCCGGCGAGAGGAGGGGGGCACAATGAGCAGTTCTTC; CDR3: CASSRPARGGGHNEQFF
V: TRBV5-1; J: TRBJ2-7; D: TRBD2; size: .; DNA: TGCGCCAGCAGCTCCACCGGGACTAGGGGTGGCGAGCAGTACTTC; CDR3: CASSSTGTRGGEQYF
V: TRBV10-2; J: TRBJ2-5; D: .; size: .; DNA: TGCGCCAGCAGTGATTTGGGGCAAGAGACCCAGTACTTC; CDR3: CASSDLGQETQYF
V: TRBV5-1; J: TRBJ2-7; D: TRBD1; size: .; DNA: TGCGCCAGCAGCGCACGACCGGGACAGGGGAACGAGCAGTACTTC; CDR3: CASSARPGQGNEQYF
V: TRBV10-3; J: TRBJ2-7; D: TRBD2; size: .; DNA: TGTGCCATCAGTGCCCTGACTAGCGGGAGCTACGAGCAGTACTTC; CDR3: CAISALTSGSYEQYF
V: TRBV9; J: TRBJ2-3; D: TRBD2; size: .; DNA: TGTGCCAGCAGCGTCGCTCCTAGCGGGGGCAGCACAGATACGCAGTATTTT; CDR3: CASSVAPSGGSTDTQYF
V: TRBV18; J: TRBJ1-5; D: .; size: once; DNA: TGTGCCAGCTCACCACCGATGACAGCGAACAATCAGCCCCAGCATTTT; CDR3: CASSPPMTANNQPQHF
V: TRBV6-6; J: TRBJ2-2; D: TRBD2; size: .; DNA: TGTGCCAGCAGCTTGGGACTAGCGGGTGGGGAGCTGTTTTTT; CDR3: CASSLGLAGGELFF
V: TRBV6-1; J: TRBJ1-4; D: .; size: .; DNA: TGTGCCAGCAGTGAACATCGGGGGGCCTATGAAAAACTGTTTTTT; CDR3: CASSEHRGAYEKLFF
V: TRBV7-2; J: TRBJ2-5; D: TRBD2; size: .; DNA: TGTGCCAGCAGCTCTACTAGCGGGGAGACCCAGTACTTC; CDR3: CASSSTSGETQYF
V: TRBV10-1; J: TRBJ2-7; D: .; size: .; DNA: TGCGCCAGCAGTGAGTCGGGACCCCTCGAGCAGTACTTC; CDR3: CASSESGPLEQYF
V: TRBV10-3; J: TRBJ2-7; D: .; size: .; DNA: TGTGCCATCAGTCCATCCCGGACCCCGGGAACCTACGAGCAGTACTTC; CDR3: CAISPSRTPGTYEQYF
V: TRBV4-2; J: TRBJ1-1; D: .; size: .; DNA: TGTGCCAGCAGCCAAGATGGGGGCTCTGAAGCTTTCTTT; CDR3: CASSQDGGSEAFF
V: TRBV6-5; J: TRBJ2-7; D: .; size: .; DNA: TGTGCCAGCAGGCCATCCCCCGGGCTGGCCTACGAGCAGTACTTC; CDR3: CASRPSPGLAYEQYF
V: TRBV10-1; J: TRBJ2-1; D: .; size: .; DNA: TGCGCCAGCAGTGAGTCGTCTAACGCCCGCTCCTACAATGAGCAGTTCTTC; CDR3: CASSESSNARSYNEQFF
V: TRBV28; J: TRBJ2-5; D: .; size: .; DNA: TGTGCCAGCAGTCCTCAGGGACCCGCAGAGACCCAGTACTTC; CDR3: CASSPQGPAETQYF
V: TRBV18; J: TRBJ2-7; D: .; size: .; DNA: TGTGCCAGCTCACCGCAAAACAGCAGGGACGAGCAGTACTTC; CDR3: CASSPQNSRDEQYF
V: TRBV5-1; J: TRBJ1-2; D: .; size: .; DNA: TGCGCCAGCAGCTCTGGACAGCCCAACTATGGCTACACCTTC; CDR3: CASSSGQPNYGYTF
V: TRBV10-3; J: TRBJ1-5; D: .; size: .; DNA: TGTGCCATCAGTGTCAGTAGCAATCAGCCCCAGCATTTT; CDR3: CAISVSSNQPQHF
V: TRBV5-8; J: TRBJ2-7; D: TRBD1; size: .; DNA: TGTGCCAGCAGCAGGGACAGGGAGGGGGTCGAGCAGTACTTC; CDR3: CASSRDREGVEQYF
V: TRBV5-6; J: TRBJ1-3; D: .; size: .; DNA: TGTGCCAGCAGCTTTTTTAACACCCTCTCTGGAAACACCATATATTTT; CDR3: CASSFFNTLSGNTIYF
V: TRBV6-5; J: TRBJ2-3; D: TRBD1; size: .; DNA: TGTGCCAGCCTCCGGACAGGGACTAGCACAGATACGCAGTATTTT; CDR3: CASLRTGTSTDTQYF
V: TRBV2; J: TRBJ1-4; D: .; size: .; DNA: TGTGCCAGCAGTAACCCGAATATACAAAAACTGTTTTTT; CDR3: CASSNPNIQKLFF
V: TRBV27; J: TRBJ2-2; D: TRBD2; size: .; DNA: TGTGCCAGCAGTTTATCCCTAGCGGCTAACACCGGGGAGCTGTTTTTT; CDR3: CASSLSLAANTGELFF
V: TRBV7-9; J: TRBJ1-2; D: .; size: once; DNA: TGTGCCAGCAGCCTAAGTACCACTAACTATGGCTACACCTTC; CDR3: CASSLSTTNYGYTF
V: TRBV6-5; J: TRBJ2-5; D: .; size: .; DNA: TGTGCCCACTCGCGTTCGGTCCAAGAGACCCAGTACTTC; CDR3: CAHSRSVQETQYF
V: TRBV2; J: TRBJ2-3; D: .; size: .; DNA: TGTGCCAGCAAGAGGACATCCGTCACAGATACGCAGTATTTT; CDR3: CASKRTSVTDTQYF
V: TRBV6-6; J: TRBJ2-3; D: TRBD2; size: .; DNA: TGTGCCAGCAGATTCAGCGGGGGGAGCACAGATACGCAGTATTTT; CDR3: CASRFSGGSTDTQYF
V: TRBV11-2; J: TRBJ2-2; D: .; size: .; DNA: TGTGCCAGCAAGGCGGACACCGGGGAGCTGTTTTTT; CDR3: CASKADTGELFF
V: TRBV5-5; J: TRBJ1-6; D: .; size: .; DNA: TGTGCCAGCAGCACCTACAACCAGGCTTCACCCCTCCACTTT; CDR3: CASSTYNQASPLHF
V: TRBV28; J: TRBJ1-4; D: .; size: .; DNA: TGTGCCAGCAAGGCCCGGGCAGGGTATAAACTGTTTTTT; CDR3: CASKARAGYKLFF
V: TRBV6-6; J: TRBJ2-1; D: TRBD2; size: .; DNA: TGTGCCAGCAGTTACCGCGGGGGGGCCCCATCCAATGAGCAGTTCTTC; CDR3: CASSYRGGAPSNEQFF
V: TRBV6-5; J: TRBJ2-1; D: TRBD2; size: .; DNA: TGTGCCAGCAGGAGACTAGCGGGAGGGTACAATGAGCAGTTCTTC; CDR3: CASRRLAGGYNEQFF
V: TRBV28; J: TRBJ2-2; D: .; size: .; DNA: TGTGCCAGCAGTCTGGGATCCCTCCCCGGGGAGCTGTTTTTT; CDR3: CASSLGSLPGELFF
V: TRBV6-6; J: TRBJ1-2; D: TRBD1; size: .; DNA: TGTGCCAGCAGGGGGGACAGACCCTATGGCTACACCTTC; CDR3: CASRGDRPYGYTF
V: TRBV6-5; J: TRBJ1-6; D: .; size: .; DNA: TGTGCCAGCAGTTACTCCCGATTGCTAGGATCACCCCTCCACTTT; CDR3: CASSYSRLLGSPLHF
V: TRBV6-6; J: TRBJ2-7; D: .; size: .; DNA: TGTGCCAGCAGTTACTCGTGGGCCGCCCCATACGAGCAGTACTTC; CDR3: CASSYSWAAPYEQYF
V: TRBV6-5; J: TRBJ2-7; D: .; size: .; DNA: TGTGCCACGGGCTCGGGGACAAGGGGCGACGAGCAGTACTTC; CDR3: CATGSGTRGDEQYF
V: TRBV5-4; J: TRBJ2-7; D: TRBD1; size: .; DNA: TGTGCCAGCAGCTTGGAGGCACAGGGGACCGAGCAGTACTTC; CDR3: CASSLEAQGTEQYF
V: TRBV29-1; J: TRBJ2-5; D: .; size: .; DNA: TGCAGCGTTTACGCGTTGGTCGAGACCCAGTACTTC; CDR3: CSVYALVETQYF